The following is a TCR beta chain sequence with its context. Other DNA sequences in this sample translate to the same CDR3. This sample stems from a study of blood T cell repertoires in COVID-19. Study in general: The study drew acute and convalescent COVID-19 samples from the United States, Italy and Spain. Sample material is recorded as cDNA or gDNA derived from T cells, B-cell-depleted T cells, or PBMCs.

The method was immunoSEQ multiplex PCR; TCRdb's version includes in-frame clones alone and lacks a portion of them. This sample carries around 230,000 clones, 86% of them seen once, and the ten largest clones take under 4%. Those enrolled, adults aged roughly 18 to 100 years, came from about two dozen US areas. Researchers sorted participants into cohorts using their self-reported clinical history. The clonotype originates from a woman aged 40 to 50 with acute COVID-19. Sequences were obtained from PBMCs or T cells enriched from blood (not recorded which).

CDR3 bases: TGTGCCACCAGCAGAGGGACAGGGGGAACGACTGAAGCTTTCTTT. Its translation: CATSRGTGGTTEAFF. The rearrangement links TRBV15 to TRBJ1-1; 10 nucleotides match TRBD1. There are 15 residues in the CDR3. J was trimmed by 5 bases and V by 1 base; bases with no gene match: 4. CDR1 is LNHNV, CDR2 YYDKDF, per germline (reference sequence).